A single sample gave rise to the 17 T cell receptor beta chains below, sequenced in a study of blood T cell repertoires in COVID-19. The data were produced by immunoSEQ multiplex PCR, yet TCRdb's version contains in-frame clones alone and is incomplete. The data contain about 280,000 clones, 75% to 90% of them seen just once; the ten biggest clones take up around 2.9%. Sequencing was performed on peripheral blood. Source of these receptors: a woman in her 30s with active or convalescent COVID-19.

The chain uses TRBV5-5 and TRBJ1-1, with TRBD1 matching over 8 bases. Germline V gene lookup returns CDR1 SGHKS and CDR2 YYEKEE (reference sequence). The CDR3 spans 15 residues. The J segment lost 4 bases and the V segment lost 4 bases, leaving 9 bases of the junction unmatched. The CDR3 is CASSPGTGQLTEAFF. CDR3 sequence (DNA): TGTGCCAGCAGCCCAGGGACAGGCCAGCTCACTGAAGCTTTCTTT.

The chain is built from TRBV4-2 and TRBJ1-3, with a possible D match to TRBD1 (6 bases). V was pared by 3 bases and J by 1 base, with 10 bases between. Looked up from germline, CDR1 is LGHNA and CDR2 is YNFKEQ. This CDR3 is built from 15 residues. The DNA for the CDR3 is TGTGCCAGCAGCCATCCTGACAGGTCTGGAAACACCATATATTTT. The encoded protein is CASSHPDRSGNTIYF.

The gene calls are TRBV9 and TRBJ2-1, with 9 bases lining up with TRBD2. Trimming took 1 base from V and 2 from J; bases not matched to a gene: 10. Per germline, CDR1 SGDLS and CDR2 YYNGEE. The CDR3 length is 18 residues. CDR3 nucleotide sequence: TGTGCCAGCAGCGTAAGTAGTAGCGGGGGACACCCCTACAATGAGCAGTTCTTC. Translated, it gives CASSVSSSGGHPYNEQFF.

The chain combines TRBV6-6 with TRBJ1-6; TRBD1 matches 7 bases. CDR3 length: 19 residues. The trim removed 6 bases at V and 0 bases at J, leaving 14 bases unmatched. Germline V gene lookup returns CDR1 MNHNY and CDR2 SVGAGI (reference sequence). CDR3 sequence: CASSRRRQGRSSYNSPLHF. CDR3 coding DNA: TGTGCCAGCAGCCGACGACGACAGGGCCGGAGCTCCTATAATTCACCCCTCCACTTT.

This clone was observed a single time. The genes are TRBV19 and TRBJ1-1; TRBD1 is a possible D gene (5 bases). The CDR3 sequence is 14 residues long. Per germline, CDR1 LNHDA and CDR2 SQIVND (reference sequence). Trimming shortened V by 1 base and J by 2 bases, and 8 bases separated the two germline ends. DNA for the CDR3: TGTGCCAGTAGTATAGCGACAGTTAACACTGAAGCTTTCTTT. Translated, it gives CASSIATVNTEAFF.

The V gene is TRBV2, the J gene TRBJ2-5; 9 positions match TRBD1. The CDR3 runs 13 residues. Trimming at V came to 7 bases and at J to 4 bases, leaving 4 bases not matched to a gene. Per the germline V gene, CDR1 is SNHLY and CDR2 is FYNNEI. CDR3 sequence: CASNRDRVETQYF. CDR3 in DNA: TGTGCCAGCAACAGGGACAGGGTAGAGACCCAGTACTTC. The variable domain in full, completed from reference TRBV2 and TRBJ2-5, reads EPEVTQTPSHQVTQMGQEVILRCVPISNHLYFYWYRQILGQKVEFLVSFYNNEISEKSEIFDDQFSVERPDGSNFTLKIRSTKLEDSAMYFCASNRDRVETQYFGPGTRLLVL.

In its sample, this clone was seen a few times. The chain is built from TRBV6-1 and TRBJ2-7; the D is unclear. The CDR3 extends over 14 amino acids. The ends were cut back, 2 bases at V and 6 bases at J, with 14 bases in the middle. CDR1 is MNHNS and CDR2 is SASEGT in the germline V gene. For the CDR3, the DNA is TGTGCCAGCAGTGAAATTCTTGAGGTAACCGAGCAGTACTTC. Translation gives CASSEILEVTEQYF.

V gene TRBV7-8 combines with J gene TRBJ2-1; 10 positions match TRBD2. This CDR3 comprises 14 residues. CDR1 is SGHVS, CDR2 FQNEAQ, per germline. V gave up 3 bases and J gave up 6 bases; unmatched junction bases: 2. In DNA, the CDR3 is TGTGCCAGCAGCTTTAAGCGGGGGGGCAATGAGCAGTTCTTC. Translating gives CASSFKRGGNEQFF.

The chain joins TRBV7-3 to TRBJ1-1; 7 bases fit TRBD1. CDR3 length: 13 residues. CDR1 and CDR2 from the germline V gene are SGHTA and FQGTGA. The V and J ends lost 5 bases and 4 bases, in that order; junction bases with no gene match: 4. CDR3 bases: TGTGCCAGCAGCCCAACAGGGGTCACTGAAGCTTTCTTT. Its translation: CASSPTGVTEAFF.

The CDR3 region is CASSEVDGGELFF. CDR3 bases: TGTGCCAGCAGCGAGGTTGACGGCGGGGAGCTGTTTTTT. V is TRBV11-3 and J is TRBJ2-2; D remains ambiguous. Germline lookup yields CDR1 SGHNT and CDR2 YENEEA. The V end was cut by 5 bases, the J end by 7 bases, with 11 bases between. CDR3 length equals 13 residues. The whole variable domain, filled in from reference TRBV11-3 and TRBJ2-2, reads EAGVVQSPRYKIIEKKQPVAFWCNPISGHNTLYWYLQNLGQGPELLIRYENEEAVDDSQLPKDRFSAERLKGVDSTLKIQPAELGDSAVYLCASSEVDGGELFFGEGSRLTVL.

A remark on this clone: The sample has other DNA sequences that encode this CDR3 too. This rearrangement joins TRBV24-1 to TRBJ2-5, with TRBD1 matching over 8 bases. In germline, CDR1 is KGHDR, CDR2 SFDVKD. Trimming at V came to 3 bases and at J to 4 bases, leaving 6 bases not matched to a gene. The CDR3 has 15 amino acids. In nucleotides, the CDR3 is TGTGCCACCAGTGATCCCCAGGGGGCCGGAGAGACCCAGTACTTC. Amino acids: CATSDPQGAGETQYF.

The chain recombines TRBV6-2 or TRBV6-3 with TRBJ1-5; 7 bases are shared with TRBD1. Germline loops: CDR1 MNHEY, CDR2 SVGEGT. The CDR3 length is 15 residues. Trimming removed 3 bases from V and 3 bases from J; junction bases left unmatched: 5. The CDR3 here is CASSYLTGLNQPQHF. CDR3 coding DNA: TGTGCCAGCAGTTATTTGACAGGGCTCAATCAGCCCCAGCATTTT.

The V and J genes are TRBV6-2 or TRBV6-3 and TRBJ2-1, with D possibly TRBD2 on 6 matching bases. Germline assignment: CDR1 MNHEY and CDR2 SVGEGT. The V and J ends lost 6 bases and 4 bases respectively, with 16 bases between them. This CDR3 is built from 15 residues. The CDR3: CASSPDYKTYNEQFF. CDR3 DNA: TGTGCCAGCAGCCCGGACTACAAAACGTACAATGAGCAGTTCTTC.

The genes are TRBV30 and TRBJ2-3; D unclear. The CDR3 has 13 amino acids. V was clipped by 5 bases and J by 0 bases, with 9 bases between them. Germline loops: CDR1 GTSNPN, CDR2 SVGIG (reference sequence). The DNA of the CDR3 is TGTGCCTGGTCCACAAGTAGCACAGATACGCAGTATTTT. Translation: CAWSTSSTDTQYF.

The J gene is TRBJ1-5, the V gene TRBV9; D is unresolved. The germline V and J ends were trimmed by 0 bases and 4 bases, with 5 bases remaining between them. CDR1 and CDR2 from the germline V gene are SGDLS and YYNGEE. The CDR3 has 13 amino acids. The CDR3 DNA reads as TGTGCCAGCAGCGTAGGGGCTAATCAGCCCCAGCATTTT. Amino acid sequence: CASSVGANQPQHF.

This clone was observed once. The rearrangement joins TRBV7-9 to TRBJ1-2, with a weak D call TRBD1 (6 bases). The CDR3 sequence is 13 residues long. Germline CDR1 is SEHNR and CDR2 is FQNEAQ (reference sequence). V was pared by 5 bases and J by 10 bases, with 17 bases between. Here the CDR3 DNA reads TGTGCCAGCAGCCCACAGGGCGGTTCCGACTACACCTTC. It codes for CASSPQGGSDYTF. The full variable domain, with the rest looked up from reference TRBV7-9 and TRBJ1-2, is DTGVSQNPRHKITKRGQNVTFRCDPISEHNRLYWYRQTLGQGPEFLTYFQNEAQLEKSRLLSDRFSAERPKGSFSTLEIQRTEQGDSAMYLCASSPQGGSDYTFGSGTRLTVV.

This chain connects TRBV30 to TRBJ1-4; 9 positions agree with TRBD1. Germline loops: CDR1 GTSNPN, CDR2 SVGIG (reference sequence). The junction had 5 bases not matched to a gene; V was cut back by 1 base and J by 8 bases. CDR3 length: 14 residues. Here the CDR3 reads CAWSAGTGSEKLFF. The CDR3 bases are TGTGCCTGGAGTGCCGGGACAGGGAGCGAAAAACTGTTTTTT.